This is a list of T cell receptor beta chains from one sample in a study of control samples from healthy donors and cancer patients. Assay: immunoSEQ multiplex PCR; the TCRdb copy retains only in-frame clones and omits some. The profile shows about 120,000 clones, over 75% of them singletons. The sample was PBMCs. The receptor set was obtained from a woman aged 60 to 75 with lung cancer. Each CDR3 is given with its conserved first and last residue. The D gene is left open where the match is weak. Part of the rows lack a size; the others show once, few, many or a class for expanded clones.

V gene	D gene	J gene	clone size	CDR3 DNA	CDR3 protein
TRBV18	NA	TRBJ1-4	once	TGTGCCAGCTCATCGGGGGCGGGGAGGAATGAAAAACTGTTTTTT	CASSSGAGRNEKLFF
TRBV7-7	NA	TRBJ2-5	once	TGTGCTAGCAGCTTAGTCTCGGGGGCGGGGGAGACCCAGTACTTC	CASSLVSGAGETQYF
TRBV3-1/TRBV3-2	NA	TRBJ1-2	few	TGTGCCAGCAGCCAAGGTGGGGAGGGTAACTATGGCTACACCTTC	CASSQGGEGNYGYTF
TRBV7-2	NA	TRBJ2-7	once	TGTGCCAGCAGCCAAAGTCGTTACGAGCAGTACTTC	CASSQSRYEQYF
TRBV5-1	NA	TRBJ1-4	NA	TGCGCCAGCAGCTTGGAACCCGGGGCTCATGAAAAACTGTTTTTT	CASSLEPGAHEKLFF
TRBV5-1	NA	TRBJ2-1	NA	TGCGCCAGCAGCTTGGACACGGCCAGCTCCTACAATGAGCAGTTCTTC	CASSLDTASSYNEQFF
TRBV9	NA	TRBJ1-1	NA	TGTGCCAGCACCTTTCTCGGGGGGGGCAGCACTGAAGCTTTCTTT	CASTFLGGGSTEAFF
TRBV4-2	NA	TRBJ2-2	NA	TGTGCCAGCAGCCAAGAGGACAGTCGGAACACCGGGGAGCTGTTTTTT	CASSQEDSRNTGELFF
TRBV18	TRBD1	TRBJ2-7	NA	TGTGCCAGCTCACCACCGGGACAGGCCTCCTACGAGCAGTACTTC	CASSPPGQASYEQYF
TRBV27	TRBD1	TRBJ2-7	NA	TGTGCCAGCAGTTTATCGTACAGGGGGCCGTACGAGCAGTACTTC	CASSLSYRGPYEQYF
TRBV14	TRBD1	TRBJ2-5	once	TGTGCCAGCAGCCAGATGAACAGGGGAGAGACCCAGTACTTC	CASSQMNRGETQYF
TRBV6-5	NA	TRBJ2-7	NA	TGTGCCAGCAGTTCCAACGACGGGAAGACCGAGCAGTACTTC	CASSSNDGKTEQYF